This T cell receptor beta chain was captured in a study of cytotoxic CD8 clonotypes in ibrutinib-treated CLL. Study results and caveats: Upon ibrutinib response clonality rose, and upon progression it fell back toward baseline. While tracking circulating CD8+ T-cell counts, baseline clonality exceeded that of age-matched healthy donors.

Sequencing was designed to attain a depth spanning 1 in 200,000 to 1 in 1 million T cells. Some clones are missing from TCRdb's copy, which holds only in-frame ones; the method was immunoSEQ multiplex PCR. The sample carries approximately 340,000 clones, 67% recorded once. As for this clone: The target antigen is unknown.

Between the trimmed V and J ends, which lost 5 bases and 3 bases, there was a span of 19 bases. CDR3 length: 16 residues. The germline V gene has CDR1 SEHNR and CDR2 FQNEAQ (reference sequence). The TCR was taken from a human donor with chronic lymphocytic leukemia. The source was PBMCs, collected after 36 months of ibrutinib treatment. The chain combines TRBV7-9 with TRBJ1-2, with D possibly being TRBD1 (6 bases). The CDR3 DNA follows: TGTGCCAGCAGCCGACCCGGGGACCCAGGGGACTATGGCTACACCTTC. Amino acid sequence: CASSRPGDPGDYGYTF.